The next 16 T cell receptor beta chains were all read from a single sample in a study of blood T cell repertoires in COVID-19. Sequenced by immunoSEQ multiplex PCR; TCRdb stores in-frame clones only, minus some. The sample includes about 270,000 clones, about four fifths of them seen just once. The specimen was peripheral blood. The receptors here all came from a human donor with COVID-19, enrolled during active disease. The donor label of this sample is uncertain.

The chain joins TRBV2 to TRBJ2-1; the D gene is possibly TRBD1 (6 bases). Trimming left V 6 bases short and J 6 bases short, with 18 bases between. This CDR3 region has 15 residues. Per the germline V gene, CDR1 is SNHLY and CDR2 is FYNNEI. The CDR3 here is CASRDRTVAVNEQFF. For the CDR3, the DNA is TGTGCCAGCAGGGATAGGACAGTTGCGGTCAATGAGCAGTTCTTC.

The genes are TRBV21-1 and TRBJ2-7; TRBD2 is the table's D call, not checked against the DNA. TRBV21-1 is a recognized pseudogene. The CDR3 spans 15 residues. CDR3 sequence (DNA): TGTGCCAGCAGCAAATTAACTAGCAGGTCCTACGAGCAGTACTTC. This codes for CASSKLTSRSYEQYF.

The chain joins TRBV2 to TRBJ2-5; TRBD1 matches 8 bases. The CDR3 is 15 residues long. The V gene end was trimmed by 7 bases and the J gene end by 2 bases; junction bases not matched to a gene: 9. Germline CDR1 and CDR2: SNHLY and FYNNEI. Here the CDR3 reads CASKIGQGRQETQYF. DNA for the CDR3: TGTGCCAGCAAGATCGGACAGGGTCGGCAAGAGACCCAGTACTTC.

The DNA for the CDR3 is TGTGCCAGCAGTCTTTGGACAGGGAGTGAGCAGTACTTC. Its protein is CASSLWTGSEQYF. The chain recombines TRBV28 with TRBJ2-7, with TRBD1 matching 8 bases. Germline-derived CDR1 and CDR2 are MDHEN and SYDVKM. The trim removed 5 bases at V and 7 bases at J, leaving 7 bases unmatched. This CDR3 spans 13 amino acids.

The V and J genes are TRBV3-1 (or the pseudogene TRBV3-2) and TRBJ2-5; the D gene is possibly TRBD1 (5 bases). V was pared by 1 base and J by 5 bases, with 17 bases between. The germline V gene has CDR1 LGHDT and CDR2 YNNKEL (reference sequence). This CDR3 region has 16 residues. The CDR3 nucleotides read TGTGCCAGCAGCCAAGGTGTAGGTCAGGGCAGCGAGACCCAGTACTTC. Translation gives CASSQGVGQGSETQYF.

The chain carries TRBV2 and TRBJ1-4; perhaps TRBD1 as D (5 bases). CDR3 length: 14 amino acids. The germline V and J ends were trimmed by 6 bases and 0 bases, with 8 bases remaining between them. Germline V lookup: CDR1 SNHLY, CDR2 FYNNEI. As DNA, the CDR3 is TGTGCCAGCAGGGGGCGAGCAACTAATGAAAAACTGTTTTTT. It encodes CASRGRATNEKLFF. Supplemented by reference TRBV2 and TRBJ1-4, the full variable domain reads EPEVTQTPSHQVTQMGQEVILRCVPISNHLYFYWYRQILGQKVEFLVSFYNNEISEKSEIFDDQFSVERPDGSNFTLKIRSTKLEDSAMYFCASRGRATNEKLFFGSGTQLSVL.

Remarks on this clone: Other DNA sequences of this sample code for an identical CDR3. The gene calls are TRBV19 and TRBJ2-5, with TRBD1 matching 7 bases. Germline values: CDR1 LNHDA, CDR2 SQIVND (reference sequence). CDR3 length equals 13 residues. The V and J ends lost 6 bases and 4 bases, in that order; junction bases with no gene match: 5. In DNA form, the CDR3 reads TGTGCCAGTAGCCTCACAGGGGCAGAGACCCAGTACTTC. It translates to CASSLTGAETQYF.

The chain has TRBV12-3 or TRBV12-4 and TRBJ2-5; D call uncertain. The CDR3 covers 13 residues. Deletions cut 6 bases from V and 4 bases from J, with 12 bases between. CDR3 in DNA: TGTGCCAGCAGATCCGACACTGGAGAGACCCAGTACTTC. The encoded protein is CASRSDTGETQYF.

V usage is TRBV10-3 and J usage is TRBJ2-1; the D gene is possibly TRBD1 (5 bases). The germline V and J ends were trimmed by 6 bases and 7 bases, with 19 bases remaining between them. Germline lookup yields CDR1 ENHRY and CDR2 SYGVKD. CDR3 length equals 15 residues. CDR3 sequence: CAISISLPGQNEQFF. The CDR3 DNA sequence: TGTGCCATCAGCATCAGTCTCCCCGGACAAAATGAGCAGTTCTTC.

To note about this clone: A junction boundary mismatches the germline segment, possibly from a read error. The gene calls are TRBV5-1 and TRBJ2-6; D is possibly TRBD2 (8 bases). Per germline, CDR1 SGHRS and CDR2 YFSETQ. This CDR3 is 18 amino acids long. CDR3 nucleotide sequence: TGCGCCCGCAGGGGGGGCACTAGCGGAAGCTCTGGGGCCAACGTCCTGACTTTC. This gives the protein CARRGGTSGSSGANVLTF.

The chain uses TRBV23-1 and TRBJ2-4, with D hard to call. TRBV23-1 is annotated as an ORF whose role is uncertain. This CDR3 has 12 amino acids. Trimming took 2 bases from V and 10 from J, leaving 9 bases between them. The CDR3 spells CASSQGPKIQYF. DNA of the CDR3: TGCGCCAGCAGTCAAGGCCCAAAAATTCAGTACTTC.

V usage is TRBV6-1 and J usage is TRBJ2-1; possibly TRBD1 for D (6 bases). The CDR3 has 13 amino acids. The germline gives CDR1 MNHNS, CDR2 SASEGT. V was pared by 2 bases and J by 10 bases, with 12 bases between. The CDR3 here is CASSENRVGEQFF. CDR3 bases: TGTGCCAGCAGTGAAAACAGGGTCGGCGAGCAGTTCTTC.

Only one count was recorded for this clone. This sequence joins TRBV28 and TRBJ2-3, with D tentatively TRBD1 (5 bases). Trimming took off 11 bases at V and 2 bases at J, with 14 bases between the two ends. The CDR3 covers 13 residues. The germline gives CDR1 MDHEN, CDR2 SYDVKM. CDR3 in amino acids: CAERRRDTDTQYF. The CDR3 bases are TGTGCCGAGAGACGCAGGGACACAGATACGCAGTATTTT.

The chain links TRBV6-5 to TRBJ1-1; unclear D gene. Trimming removed 0 bases at V and 2 bases at J, with 7 bases between. Germline CDR1 MNHEY, CDR2 SVGAGI. CDR3 length: 14 amino acids. CDR3 in amino acids: CASSYSQPNTEAFF. Written as DNA, the CDR3 is TGTGCCAGCAGTTACTCACAACCTAACACTGAAGCTTTCTTT.

The chain has TRBV5-1 and TRBJ1-1, with no clear D. This CDR3 contains 15 residues. CDR1 is SGHRS and CDR2 is YFSETQ in the germline V gene. Trimming took off 2 bases at V and 3 bases at J, with 14 bases between the two ends. The CDR3 sequence is CASSFDNWRDTEAFF. The CDR3 region has the DNA TGCGCCAGCAGCTTCGACAATTGGCGGGACACTGAAGCTTTCTTT. Looking up the rest from reference TRBV5-1 and TRBJ1-1 gives the full variable domain: KAGVTQTPRYLIKTRGQQVTLSCSPISGHRSVSWYQQTPGQGLQFLFEYFSETQRNKGNFPGRFSGRQFSNSRSEMNVSTLELGDSALYLCASSFDNWRDTEAFFGQGTRLTVV.

J is TRBJ2-7 and V is TRBV10-1, with 11 bases that match TRBD1. CDR3 length: 15 residues. The germline gives CDR1 WNHNN, CDR2 SYGVQD (reference sequence). J was trimmed by 1 base and V by 5 bases; bases with no gene match: 4. The chain's CDR3 is CASSLGQGVSYEQYF. The DNA for the CDR3 is TGCGCCAGCAGTCTGGGACAGGGGGTTTCCTACGAGCAGTACTTC.